This TCR beta chain was sequenced during a study of glioma-infiltrating T cells. Between the trimmed V and J ends, which lost 2 bases and 0 bases, there was a span of 12 bases. Germline values: CDR1 SGHTA, CDR2 FQGNSA. CDR3 length equals 16 residues. On this clonotype: The final CDR3 position lacks the conserved phenylalanine or tryptophan, pointing to a likely read error.

Amplification of TCR alpha and beta CDR3 regions from RNA used iRepertoire nested multiplex PCR. For one-step reverse transcription and amplification, about 85-400 ng of tissue mRNA or PBMC total RNA was used. Each CDR3 protein gets one entry after TCRdb re-called the multiplex PCR reads with MiXCR. The sample has fewer than 110,000 distinct CDR3 sequences, around 29% seen once; the top ten hold approximately 43%. This receptor was obtained from a human donor with low-grade glioma or glioblastoma, undergoing nonglioma brain surgery, or in good health (not recorded which). Sequenced input: glioma tissue, nonneoplastic brain tissue, or PBMCs (not recorded which). The chain employs TRBV7-2 and TRBJ2-3; D is unresolved. The CDR3 here is CASSLLRVESTDTQYL. In DNA form, the CDR3 reads TGTGCCAGCAGCTTACTTAGGGTAGAAAGCACAGATACGCAGTATCTT.